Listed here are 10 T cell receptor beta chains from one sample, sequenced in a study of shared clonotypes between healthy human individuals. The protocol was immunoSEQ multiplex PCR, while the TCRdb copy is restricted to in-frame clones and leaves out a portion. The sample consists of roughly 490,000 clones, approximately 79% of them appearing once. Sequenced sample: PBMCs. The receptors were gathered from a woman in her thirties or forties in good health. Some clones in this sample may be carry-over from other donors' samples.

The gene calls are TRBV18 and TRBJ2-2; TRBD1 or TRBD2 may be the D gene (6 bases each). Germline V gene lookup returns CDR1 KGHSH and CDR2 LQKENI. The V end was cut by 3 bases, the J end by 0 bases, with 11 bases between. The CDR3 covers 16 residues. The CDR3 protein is CASSPGGKPNTGELFF. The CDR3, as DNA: TGTGCCAGCTCACCGGGGGGCAAACCGAACACCGGGGAGCTGTTTTTT.

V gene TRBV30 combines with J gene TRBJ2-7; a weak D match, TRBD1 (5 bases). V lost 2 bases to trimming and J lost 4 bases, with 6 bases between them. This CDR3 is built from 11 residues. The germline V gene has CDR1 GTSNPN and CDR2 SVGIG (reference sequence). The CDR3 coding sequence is TGTGCCTGGAGTAACAGGTACGAGCAGTACTTC. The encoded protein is CAWSNRYEQYF.

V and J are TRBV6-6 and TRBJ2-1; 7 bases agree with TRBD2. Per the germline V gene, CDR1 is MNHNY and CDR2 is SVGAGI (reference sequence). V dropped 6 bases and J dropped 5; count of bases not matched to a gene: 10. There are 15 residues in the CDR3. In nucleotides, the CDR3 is TGTGCCAGCAGACCCAGCGGGAAGGGTAACAATGAGCAGTTCTTC. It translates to CASRPSGKGNNEQFF.

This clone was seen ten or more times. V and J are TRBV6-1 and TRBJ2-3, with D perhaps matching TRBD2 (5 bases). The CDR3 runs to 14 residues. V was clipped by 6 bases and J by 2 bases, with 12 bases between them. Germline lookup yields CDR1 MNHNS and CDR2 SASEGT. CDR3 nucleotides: TGTGCCAGCAGATGGCGGGTTTCCACAGATACGCAGTATTTT. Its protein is CASRWRVSTDTQYF.

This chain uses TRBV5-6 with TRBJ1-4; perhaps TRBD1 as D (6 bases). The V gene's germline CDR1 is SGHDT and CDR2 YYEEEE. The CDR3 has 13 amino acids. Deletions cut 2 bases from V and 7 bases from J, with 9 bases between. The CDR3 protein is CASSLQGLEKLFF. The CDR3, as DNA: TGTGCCAGCAGCTTACAGGGACTTGAAAAACTGTTTTTT.

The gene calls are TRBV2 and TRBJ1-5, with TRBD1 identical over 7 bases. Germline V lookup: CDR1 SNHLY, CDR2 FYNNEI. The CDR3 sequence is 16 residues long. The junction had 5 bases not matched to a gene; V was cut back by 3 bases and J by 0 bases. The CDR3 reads CASSEGQQYSNQPQHF. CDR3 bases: TGTGCCAGCAGTGAGGGACAGCAGTATAGCAATCAGCCCCAGCATTTT.

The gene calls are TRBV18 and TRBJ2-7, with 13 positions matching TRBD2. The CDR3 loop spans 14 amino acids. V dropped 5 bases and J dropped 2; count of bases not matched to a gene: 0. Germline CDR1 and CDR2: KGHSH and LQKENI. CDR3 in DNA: TGTGCCAGCTCAACTAGCGGGAGGGCCTACGAGCAGTACTTC. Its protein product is CASSTSGRAYEQYF.

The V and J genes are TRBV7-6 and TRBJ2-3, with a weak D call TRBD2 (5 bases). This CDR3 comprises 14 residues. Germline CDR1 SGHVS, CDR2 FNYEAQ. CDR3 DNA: TGTGCAACCCAAGGCGGGCTTAGCACAGATACGCAGTATTTT. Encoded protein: CATQGGLSTDTQYF.

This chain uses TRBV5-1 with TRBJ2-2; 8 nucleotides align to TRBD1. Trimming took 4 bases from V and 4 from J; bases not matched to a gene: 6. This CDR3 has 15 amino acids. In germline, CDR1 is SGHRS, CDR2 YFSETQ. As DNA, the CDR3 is TGCGCCAGCAGCCCGGGTGACAGGGGCACCGGGGAGCTGTTTTTT. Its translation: CASSPGDRGTGELFF.

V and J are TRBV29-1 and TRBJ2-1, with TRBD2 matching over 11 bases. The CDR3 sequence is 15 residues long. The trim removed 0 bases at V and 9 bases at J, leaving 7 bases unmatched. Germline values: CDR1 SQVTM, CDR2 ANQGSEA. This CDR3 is CSVEDKLAGVIEQFF. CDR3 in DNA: TGCAGCGTTGAAGATAAACTAGCGGGAGTAATTGAGCAGTTCTTC.